Each of the 22 T cell receptor beta chains below was sequenced from the same sample in a study of STAT5B mutations in CD4+ large granular lymphocyte leukemia (dated by TCRdb to the early 2020s). The protocol used for the library was the immunoSEQ multiplex PCR assay. Drawn from immuneACCESS, this table holds only the in-frame rearrangements with V and J called that TCRdb kept. Clones are partly lost; checked studies trace under half to an unresolved V gene and leave the rest unexplained. The sample records tens of thousands of clones, 70% of which are singletons. In total, the top ten clones hold over 1.5% of the sample. Sequenced input: CD4+ T cells from blood buffy coats. The source of these receptors is a human donor in good health.

The chain is built from TRBV18 and TRBJ2-1; D might be TRBD1 or TRBD2, each matching 6 bases. The V gene's germline CDR1 is KGHSH and CDR2 LQKENI. This CDR3 spans 14 amino acids. V lost 1 base and J lost 5, with 9 bases in between. The CDR3 nucleotides read TGTGCCAGCTCACCACAGGAGGGGGACAATGAGCAGTTCTTC. As protein: CASSPQEGDNEQFF.

The sample holds a few counts of this clone. The V and J genes are TRBV9 and TRBJ1-5; the match to TRBD1 covers 8 bases. Trimming at V came to 4 bases and at J to 5 bases, leaving 8 bases not matched to a gene. The CDR3 is made up of 15 amino acids. Germline CDR1 is SGDLS and CDR2 is YYNGEE. CDR3 sequence reads: CASSPEGQADQPQHF. The CDR3 DNA reads TGTGCCAGCAGCCCCGAGGGACAGGCTGATCAGCCCCAGCATTTT.

V is TRBV4-2 and J is TRBJ2-7; TRBD1 matches at 9 bases. This CDR3 spans 19 amino acids. Germline CDR1 and CDR2: LGHNA and YNFKEQ. Trimming took 0 bases from V and 1 from J; bases not matched to a gene: 13. The CDR3 DNA reads TGTGCCAGCAGCCAAGAGTTGGTTTATACAGGGGGCAAATCCTACGAGCAGTACTTC. This translates into CASSQELVYTGGKSYEQYF.

The V and J genes are TRBV7-2 and TRBJ1-5, with a weak D call TRBD1 (5 bases). The CDR3 extends over 17 amino acids. V gave up 1 base and J gave up 3 bases, with 16 bases separating them. CDR1 SGHTA and CDR2 FQGNSA come from the germline V gene. The CDR3 DNA reads as TGTGCCAGCAGCTTAGGGGTCGGGGGACGGAACAATCAGCCCCAGCATTTT. Residues: CASSLGVGGRNNQPQHF.

The J gene is TRBJ2-7, the V gene TRBV5-1, with D maybe TRBD1 (6 bases). The V gene lost 6 bases and the J gene lost 2 bases, with 15 bases spanning the gap. This CDR3 is 14 amino acids long. Germline V gene lookup returns CDR1 SGHRS and CDR2 YFSETQ. The CDR3 is CASKRTERAYEQYF. CDR3 nucleotide sequence: TGCGCCAGCAAAAGGACAGAACGCGCCTACGAGCAGTACTTC.

The rearrangement links TRBV28 to TRBJ2-7; 10 bases match TRBD2. This CDR3 spans 17 amino acids. Germline V gene lookup returns CDR1 MDHEN and CDR2 SYDVKM. V was pared by 6 bases and J by 0 bases, with 11 bases of the junction left unmatched. The CDR3 DNA reads TGTGCCAGCAGCCGGGAGCGGGGGGGCCTGAGCTCCTACGAGCAGTACGTC. It is translated as CASSRERGGLSSYEQYV.

This clone was counted between two and nine times. The J gene is TRBJ1-1, the V gene TRBV19; D not resolved. The CDR3 extends over 14 amino acids. Looked up from germline, CDR1 is LNHDA and CDR2 is SQIVND (reference sequence). V dropped 2 bases and J dropped 1 base, with 8 bases sitting between them. As DNA, the CDR3 is TGTGCCAGTAGTATAATGAGCGGGAACACTGAAGCTTTCTTT. Translated: CASSIMSGNTEAFF. Looking up the rest from reference TRBV19 and TRBJ1-1 gives the full variable domain: DGGITQSPKYLFRKEGQNVTLSCEQNLNHDAMYWYRQDPGQGLRLIYYSQIVNDFQKGDIAEGYSVSREKKESFPLTVTSAQKNPTAFYLCASSIMSGNTEAFFGQGTRLTVV.

The V call is TRBV30, the J call TRBJ1-2; no firm D call. V was trimmed by 3 bases and J by 8 bases, leaving 7 bases between them. This CDR3 is built from 10 residues. Germline V gene lookup returns CDR1 GTSNPN and CDR2 SVGIG (reference sequence). CDR3 DNA sequence: TGTGCCTGGAGACGCGCCGGCTACACCTTC. Its translation: CAWRRAGYTF.

The V and J genes are TRBV30 and TRBJ1-4, with D unclear. V lost 1 base to trimming and J lost 7 bases, with 13 bases between them. This CDR3 has 14 residues. Germline CDR1 is GTSNPN and CDR2 is SVGIG (reference sequence). The DNA of the CDR3 is TGTGCCTGGAGTGCTCCGGAGGTTGGTGAAAAACTGTTTTTT. Translating gives CAWSAPEVGEKLFF.

This chain uses TRBV28 with TRBJ1-6; the match to TRBD1 covers 7 bases. There are 16 residues in the CDR3. The V gene end was trimmed by 5 bases and the J gene end by 5 bases; junction bases not matched to a gene: 9. Germline CDR1 reads MDHEN; CDR2 reads SYDVKM. This chain's CDR3 is CASSGDPGTDNSPLHF. The CDR3, as DNA: TGTGCCAGCAGTGGCGACCCGGGGACAGATAATTCACCCCTCCACTTT. Full variable domain (remainder filled in from reference TRBV28 and TRBJ1-6): DVKVTQSSRYLVKRTGEKVFLECVQDMDHENMFWYRQDPGLGLRLIYFSYDVKMKEKGDIPEGYSVSREKKERFSLILESASTNQTSMYLCASSGDPGTDNSPLHFGNGTRLTVT.

The table lists this clone with a count of one. The chain recombines TRBV5-1 with TRBJ2-3; the match to TRBD2 covers 9 bases. V lost 4 bases, J lost 5 bases, and 14 bases stayed unmatched. CDR3 length: 17 amino acids. Germline V gives CDR1 SGHRS, CDR2 YFSETQ. For the CDR3, the DNA is TGCGCCAGCAGCGGGTCGGTGGGCGGGGGGGCCGAAGATACGCAGTATTTT. Encoded protein: CASSGSVGGGAEDTQYF.

J is TRBJ2-5 and V is TRBV19, with D perhaps TRBD2 (6 bases). The CDR3 loop spans 15 amino acids. Germline V gene lookup returns CDR1 LNHDA and CDR2 SQIVND (reference sequence). V lost 3 bases to trimming and J lost 5 bases, with 16 bases between them. The CDR3 DNA sequence: TGTGCCAGTAGTATTTCGGGGGACCTCGCGGAGACCCAGTACTTC. Translating it yields CASSISGDLAETQYF.

This clone was seen only a few times. The chain joins TRBV19 to TRBJ1-1; D unresolved. The CDR3 runs to 14 residues. V was trimmed by 0 bases and J by 1 base, leaving 6 bases between them. The V gene's germline CDR1 is LNHDA and CDR2 SQIVND (reference sequence). CDR3 in DNA: TGTGCCAGTAGTATAGATGAGGGGAACACTGAAGCTTTCTTT. It specifies CASSIDEGNTEAFF.

CDR3 coding DNA: TGTGCCATCCTGAAGGGTGAGGACACCGGGGAGCTGTTTTTT. Its translation: CAILKGEDTGELFF. V usage is TRBV10-3 and J usage is TRBJ2-2; unclear D gene. Trimming removed 8 bases at V and 3 bases at J, with 13 bases between. The germline V gene has CDR1 ENHRY and CDR2 SYGVKD. The CDR3 is 14 residues long.

This clone was seen a single time. The chain combines TRBV28 with TRBJ1-2, with D unclear. Deletions cut 6 bases from V and 8 bases from J, with 13 bases between. In germline, CDR1 is MDHEN, CDR2 SYDVKM. The CDR3 spans 12 residues. In nucleotides, the CDR3 is TGTGCCAGCAGAAGGGATCCCGAGGGCTACACCTTC. Residues: CASRRDPEGYTF.

In this sample, this clone turned up a few times. CDR3 sequence (DNA): TGTGCCAGCAGCCCACTTGGGACAACCGGGGAGCTGTTTTTT. Its protein is CASSPLGTTGELFF. The chain employs TRBV7-6 and TRBJ2-2; possible D gene TRBD1, 6 bases. V was pared by 5 bases and J by 5 bases, with 12 bases between. CDR1 SGHVS and CDR2 FNYEAQ come from the germline V gene. This CDR3 is built from 14 residues.

V is TRBV20-1 and J is TRBJ2-7, with no clear D. This CDR3 has 11 amino acids. Germline loops: CDR1 DFQATT, CDR2 SNEGSKA (reference sequence). The V end was cut by 1 base, the J end by 9 bases, with 10 bases between. CDR3 sequence reads: CSARVVQGQYF. The CDR3 DNA reads as TGCAGTGCTAGAGTGGTGCAAGGGCAGTACTTC.

This rearrangement joins TRBV5-1 to TRBJ2-1; D is undetermined. This CDR3 contains 15 residues. Between the trimmed V and J ends, which lost 7 bases and 5 bases, there was a span of 19 bases. Germline V CDR1 and CDR2: SGHRS, YFSETQ. The CDR3 is CASPTNCHSNNEQFF. CDR3 DNA: TGCGCCAGCCCAACGAACTGCCACTCTAACAATGAGCAGTTCTTC.

The rearrangement joins TRBV27 to TRBJ2-2; D gene unclear. V was shortened by 0 bases and J by 4 bases, with 9 bases between the two germline ends. Germline-derived CDR1 and CDR2 are MNHEY and SMNVEV (reference sequence). This CDR3 is built from 15 residues. This CDR3 is CASSLSLTLTGELFF. The CDR3 DNA sequence: TGTGCCAGCAGTTTATCCCTAACACTCACCGGGGAGCTGTTTTTT.

V usage is TRBV6-5 and J usage is TRBJ1-2; weak D call: TRBD1 (6 bases). This CDR3 comprises 12 residues. Germline values: CDR1 MNHEY, CDR2 SVGAGI. The V end lost 8 bases, the J end lost 7 bases, and 14 bases lay between the germline ends. DNA of the CDR3: TGTGCCAGCTTTCAGGGGAGGGGTGGCTACACCTTC. Protein sequence: CASFQGRGGYTF.

The gene calls are TRBV19 and TRBJ1-4; D is possibly TRBD1 (5 bases). V was cut by 3 bases and J by 0 bases, with 5 bases left in between. CDR1 and CDR2 (germline): LNHDA, SQIVND (reference sequence). CDR3 length equals 14 residues. The CDR3 sequence: CASSMTATNEKLFF. CDR3 DNA sequence: TGTGCCAGTAGTATGACAGCAACTAATGAAAAACTGTTTTTT. Full variable domain (missing parts from reference TRBV19 and TRBJ1-4): DGGITQSPKYLFRKEGQNVTLSCEQNLNHDAMYWYRQDPGQGLRLIYYSQIVNDFQKGDIAEGYSVSREKKESFPLTVTSAQKNPTAFYLCASSMTATNEKLFFGSGTQLSVL.

This chain uses TRBV5-1 with TRBJ2-2; 7 bases line up with TRBD1. The CDR3 contains 17 residues. V dropped 3 bases and J dropped 2; count of bases not matched to a gene: 10. Looked up from germline, CDR1 is SGHRS and CDR2 is YFSETQ. The chain's CDR3 is CASSWGQSTINTGELFF. The CDR3 nucleotides read TGCGCCAGCAGCTGGGGACAGTCAACTATAAACACCGGGGAGCTGTTTTTT.